Here is one T cell receptor beta chain with its context. This record comes from a study of early T cells in non-severe SARS-CoV-2 infection. The wider study: Investigators sequenced bulk RNA drawn from unsorted whole blood, and chains remained unpaired.

Trimming cost V 1 base and J 8 bases; bases outside gene matches: 3. CDR1 and CDR2 (germline): SEHNR, FQNEAQ (reference sequence). The CDR3 is 14 amino acids. TCRdb re-analysed the 5' RACE reads in MiXCR, keeping a single row per CDR3 protein. The sample includes 45,000 or so distinct CDR3 sequences, around 23% of them seen just once. The receptor's source is an adult who was a healthcare worker with PCR-confirmed SARS-CoV-2 infection or an uninfected control (not recorded which). This rearrangement joins TRBV7-9 to TRBJ1-1; 11 bases fit TRBD1. Sample: whole blood, taken at baseline. The DNA of the CDR3 is TGTGCCAGCAGCTTAGGGACAGGGGGCTTGGAAGCTTTCTTT. It specifies CASSLGTGGLEAFF. The full variable domain, its missing parts supplied by reference TRBV7-9 and TRBJ1-1, is DTGVSQNPRHKITKRGQNVTFRCDPISEHNRLYWYRQTLGQGPEFLTYFQNEAQLEKSRLLSDRFSAERPKGSFSTLEIQRTEQGDSAMYLCASSLGTGGLEAFFGQGTRLTVV.